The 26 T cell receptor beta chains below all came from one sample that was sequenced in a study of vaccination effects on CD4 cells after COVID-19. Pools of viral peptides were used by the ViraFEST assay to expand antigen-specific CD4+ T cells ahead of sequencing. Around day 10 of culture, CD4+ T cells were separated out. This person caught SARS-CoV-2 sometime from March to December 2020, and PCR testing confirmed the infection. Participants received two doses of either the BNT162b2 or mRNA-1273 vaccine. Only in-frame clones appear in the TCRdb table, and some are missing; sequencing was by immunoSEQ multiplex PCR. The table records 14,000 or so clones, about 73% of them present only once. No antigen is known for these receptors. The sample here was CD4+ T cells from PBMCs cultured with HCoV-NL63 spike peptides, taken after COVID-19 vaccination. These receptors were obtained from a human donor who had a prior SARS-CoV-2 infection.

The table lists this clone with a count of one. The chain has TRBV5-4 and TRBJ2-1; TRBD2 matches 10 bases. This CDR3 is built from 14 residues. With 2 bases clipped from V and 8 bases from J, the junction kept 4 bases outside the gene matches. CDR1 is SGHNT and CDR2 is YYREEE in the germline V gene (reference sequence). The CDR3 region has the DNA TGTGCCAGCAGCTTAGCGGGAGGGTCCTATGAGCAGTTCTTC. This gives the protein CASSLAGGSYEQFF.

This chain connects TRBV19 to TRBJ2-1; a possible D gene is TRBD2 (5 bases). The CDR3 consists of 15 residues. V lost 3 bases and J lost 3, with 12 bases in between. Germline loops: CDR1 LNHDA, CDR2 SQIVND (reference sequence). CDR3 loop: CASSIGGSLYNEQFF. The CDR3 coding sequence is TGTGCCAGTAGTATCGGTGGGAGTCTCTACAATGAGCAGTTCTTC.

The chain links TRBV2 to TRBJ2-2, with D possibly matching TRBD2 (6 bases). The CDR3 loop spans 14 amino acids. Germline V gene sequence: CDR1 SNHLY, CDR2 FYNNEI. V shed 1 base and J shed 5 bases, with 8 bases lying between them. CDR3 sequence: CASSEVGGTGELFF. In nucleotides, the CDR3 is TGTGCCAGCAGTGAAGTTGGGGGGACCGGGGAGCTGTTTTTT.

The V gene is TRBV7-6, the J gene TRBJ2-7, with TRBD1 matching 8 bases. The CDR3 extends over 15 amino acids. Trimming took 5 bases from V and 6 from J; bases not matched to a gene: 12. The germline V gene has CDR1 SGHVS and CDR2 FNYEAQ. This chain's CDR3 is CASSQSSGQGIEQYF. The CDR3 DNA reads TGTGCCAGCAGCCAATCCTCAGGACAGGGCATCGAGCAGTACTTC.

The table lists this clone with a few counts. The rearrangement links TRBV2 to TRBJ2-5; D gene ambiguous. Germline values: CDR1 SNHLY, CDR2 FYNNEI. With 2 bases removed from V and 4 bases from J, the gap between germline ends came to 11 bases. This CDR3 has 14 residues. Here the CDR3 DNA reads TGTGCCAGCAGTGAAAAGATGGTCGGAGAGACCCAGTACTTC. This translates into CASSEKMVGETQYF.

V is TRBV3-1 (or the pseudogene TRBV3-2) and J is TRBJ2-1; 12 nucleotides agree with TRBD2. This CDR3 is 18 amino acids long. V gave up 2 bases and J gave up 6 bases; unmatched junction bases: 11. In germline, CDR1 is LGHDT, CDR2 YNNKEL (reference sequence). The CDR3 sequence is CASSQLTRLTSGSNEQFF. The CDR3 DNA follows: TGTGCCAGCAGCCAACTGACGAGACTGACTAGCGGGAGCAATGAGCAGTTCTTC.

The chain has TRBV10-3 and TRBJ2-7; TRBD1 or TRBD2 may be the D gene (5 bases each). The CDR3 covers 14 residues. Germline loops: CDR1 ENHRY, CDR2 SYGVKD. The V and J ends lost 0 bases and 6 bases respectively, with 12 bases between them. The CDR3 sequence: CAISESQGPGEQYF. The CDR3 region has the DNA TGTGCCATCAGTGAGTCCCAGGGACCCGGCGAGCAGTACTTC.

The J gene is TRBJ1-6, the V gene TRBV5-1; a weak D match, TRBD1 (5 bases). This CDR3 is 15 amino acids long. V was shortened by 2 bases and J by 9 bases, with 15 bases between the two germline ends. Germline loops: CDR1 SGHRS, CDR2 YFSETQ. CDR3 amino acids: CASSFGTQAISPLHF. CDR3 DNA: TGCGCCAGCAGCTTCGGGACCCAAGCGATTTCACCCCTCCACTTT.

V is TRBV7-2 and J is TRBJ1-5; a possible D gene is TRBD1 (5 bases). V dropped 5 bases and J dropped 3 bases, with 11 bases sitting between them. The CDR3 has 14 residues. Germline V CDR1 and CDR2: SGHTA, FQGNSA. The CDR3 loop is CASSEGRINQPQHF. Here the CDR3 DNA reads TGTGCCAGCAGCGAGGGACGGATCAATCAGCCCCAGCATTTT.

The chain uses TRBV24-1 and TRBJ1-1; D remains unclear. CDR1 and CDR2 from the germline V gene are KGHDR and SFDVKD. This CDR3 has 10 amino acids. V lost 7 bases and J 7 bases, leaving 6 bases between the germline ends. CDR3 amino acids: CATRPNEAFF. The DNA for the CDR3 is TGTGCCACCAGACCCAATGAAGCTTTCTTT.

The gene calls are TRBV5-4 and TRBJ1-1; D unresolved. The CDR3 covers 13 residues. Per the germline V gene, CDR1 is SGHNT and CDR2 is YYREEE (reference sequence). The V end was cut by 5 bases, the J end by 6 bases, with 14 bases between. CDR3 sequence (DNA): TGTGCCAGCAGTGAAAACCCGGCAGCTGAAGCTTTCTTT. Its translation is CASSENPAAEAFF.

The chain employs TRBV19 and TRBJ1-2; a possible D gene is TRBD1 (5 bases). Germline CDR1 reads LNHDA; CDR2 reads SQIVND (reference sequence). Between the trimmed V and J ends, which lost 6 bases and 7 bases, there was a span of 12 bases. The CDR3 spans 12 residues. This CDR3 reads CASRPGGSGYTF. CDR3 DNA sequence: TGTGCCAGTAGACCCGGGGGTTCTGGCTACACCTTC.

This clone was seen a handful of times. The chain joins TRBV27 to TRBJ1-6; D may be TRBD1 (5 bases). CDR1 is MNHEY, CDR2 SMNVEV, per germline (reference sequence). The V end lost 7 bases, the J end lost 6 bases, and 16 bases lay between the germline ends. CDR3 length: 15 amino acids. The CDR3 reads CASTLDQGSNSPLHF. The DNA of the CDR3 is TGTGCCAGCACCTTAGACCAGGGATCTAATTCACCCCTCCACTTT.

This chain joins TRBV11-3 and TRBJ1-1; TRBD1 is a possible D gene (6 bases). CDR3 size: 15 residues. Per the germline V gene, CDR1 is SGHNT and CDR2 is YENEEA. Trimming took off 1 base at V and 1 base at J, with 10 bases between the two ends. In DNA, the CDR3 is TGTGCCAGCAGCTTAGCAGGACAGCAGAACACTGAAGCTTTCTTT. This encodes CASSLAGQQNTEAFF.

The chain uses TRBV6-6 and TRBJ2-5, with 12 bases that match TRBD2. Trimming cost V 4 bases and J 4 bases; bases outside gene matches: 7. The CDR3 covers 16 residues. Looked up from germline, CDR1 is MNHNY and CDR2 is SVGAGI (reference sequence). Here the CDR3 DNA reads TGTGCCAGCAGTTTTTTGACTAGCGGGGGTGGAGAGACCCAGTACTTC. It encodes CASSFLTSGGGETQYF.

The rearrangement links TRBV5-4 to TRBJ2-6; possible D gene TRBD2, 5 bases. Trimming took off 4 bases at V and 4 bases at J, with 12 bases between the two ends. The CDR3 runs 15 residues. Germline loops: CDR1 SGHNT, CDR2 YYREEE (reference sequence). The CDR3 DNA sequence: TGTGCCAGCAGCCCCACCCGGAGGGGGGCCAACGTCCTGACTTTC. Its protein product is CASSPTRRGANVLTF.

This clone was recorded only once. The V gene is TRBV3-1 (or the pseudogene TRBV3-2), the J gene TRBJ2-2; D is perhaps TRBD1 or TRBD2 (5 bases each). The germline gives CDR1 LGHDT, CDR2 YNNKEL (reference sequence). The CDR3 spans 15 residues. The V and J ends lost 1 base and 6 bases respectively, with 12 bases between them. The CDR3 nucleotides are TGTGCCAGCAGCCAAGCCTGGGGGTCCGCCGGGGAGCTGTTTTTT. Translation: CASSQAWGSAGELFF.

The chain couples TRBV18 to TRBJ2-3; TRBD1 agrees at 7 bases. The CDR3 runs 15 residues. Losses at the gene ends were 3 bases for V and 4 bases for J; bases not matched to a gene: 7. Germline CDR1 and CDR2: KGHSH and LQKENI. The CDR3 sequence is CASSPNPTGPDTQYF. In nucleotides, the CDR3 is TGTGCCAGCTCACCGAATCCGACAGGGCCAGATACGCAGTATTTT.

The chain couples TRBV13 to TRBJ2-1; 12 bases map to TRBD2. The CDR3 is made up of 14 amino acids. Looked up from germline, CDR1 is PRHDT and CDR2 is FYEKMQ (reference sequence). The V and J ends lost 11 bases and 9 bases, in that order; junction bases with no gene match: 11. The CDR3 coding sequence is TGTGCCGCTCGACTAGCGGGAGTACTCGGTGAGCAGTTCTTC. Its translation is CAARLAGVLGEQFF.

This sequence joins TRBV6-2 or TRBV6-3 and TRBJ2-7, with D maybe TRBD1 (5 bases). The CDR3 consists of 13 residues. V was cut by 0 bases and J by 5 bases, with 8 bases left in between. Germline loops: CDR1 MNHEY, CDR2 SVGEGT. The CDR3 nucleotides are TGTGCCAGCAGTTACTCGGGGCGACACGAGCAGTACTTC. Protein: CASSYSGRHEQYF.

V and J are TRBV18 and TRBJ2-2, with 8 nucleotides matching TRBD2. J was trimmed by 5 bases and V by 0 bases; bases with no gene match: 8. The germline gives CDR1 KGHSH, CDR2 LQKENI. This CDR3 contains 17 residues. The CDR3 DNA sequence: TGTGCCAGCTCACCACCGCGAGGTAGCGGGGATACCGGGGAGCTGTTTTTT. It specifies CASSPPRGSGDTGELFF.

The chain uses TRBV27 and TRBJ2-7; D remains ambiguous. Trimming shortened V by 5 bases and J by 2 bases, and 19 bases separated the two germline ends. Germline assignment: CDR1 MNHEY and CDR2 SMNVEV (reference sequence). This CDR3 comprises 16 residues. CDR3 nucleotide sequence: TGTGCCAGCAGTCCCGCCTTTAGGGCTACGACCTACGAGCAGTACTTC. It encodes CASSPAFRATTYEQYF.

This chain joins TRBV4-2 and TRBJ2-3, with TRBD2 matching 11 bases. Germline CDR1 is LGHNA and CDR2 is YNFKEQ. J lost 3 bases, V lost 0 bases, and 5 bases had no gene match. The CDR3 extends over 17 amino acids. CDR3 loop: CASSQEPSGGTTDTQYF. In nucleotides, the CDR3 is TGTGCCAGCAGCCAAGAGCCTAGCGGGGGGACAACAGATACGCAGTATTTT.

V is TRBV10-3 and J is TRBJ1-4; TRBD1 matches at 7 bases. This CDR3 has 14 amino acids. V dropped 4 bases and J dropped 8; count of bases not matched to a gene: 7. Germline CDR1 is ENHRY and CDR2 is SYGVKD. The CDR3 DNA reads TGTGCCATCAGTGCCAGGGGGGCACAGGAAAAACTGTTTTTT. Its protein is CAISARGAQEKLFF.

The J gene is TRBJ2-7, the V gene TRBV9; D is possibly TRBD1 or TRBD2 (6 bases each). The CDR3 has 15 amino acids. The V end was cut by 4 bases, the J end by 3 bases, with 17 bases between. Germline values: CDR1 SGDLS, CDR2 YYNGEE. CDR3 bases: TGTGCCAGCAGCCCGTCGGGGGACATAGTCTACGAGCAGTACTTC. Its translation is CASSPSGDIVYEQYF.

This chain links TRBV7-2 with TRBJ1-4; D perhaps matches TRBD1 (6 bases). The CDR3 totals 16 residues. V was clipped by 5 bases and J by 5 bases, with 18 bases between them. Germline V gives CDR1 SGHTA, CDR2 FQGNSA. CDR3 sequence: CASSLGQTGSNEKLFF. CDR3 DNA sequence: TGTGCCAGCAGCCTAGGGCAAACAGGGAGCAATGAAAAACTGTTTTTT.